This T cell receptor (beta chain) was captured by sequencing in a study of OX40 agonist ivuxolimab in advanced cancers. For the study at large: The dose-escalation cohort was just under 85% male, with a mean age of about 60 years, ranging about 20 to 85.

This clone was picked up one time. Its antigen is unknown. Sequencing was performed with immunoSEQ multiplex PCR; in TCRdb, only in-frame clones are kept and a portion is missing. The top ten hold approximately 5.7% of the sample, which has about 97,000 clones, 86% seen once. Overall study results and limits: CD4+ and CD8+ T cells in blood underwent clonal expansion by week 6 at 0.1 to 3.0 mg/kg.

V lost 4 bases and J lost 11, with 18 bases in between. CDR1 is SGHRS, CDR2 YFSETQ, per germline. CDR3 length equals 14 residues. Any history of autoimmune disease or systemic immunosuppression disqualified patients. Here the sequenced sample was CD4+ or CD8+ T cells sorted from blood, taken in a trial of the OX40 agonist ivuxolimab. This chain uses TRBV5-1 with TRBJ1-4; D unresolved. This sequence originates from an adult with an advanced solid tumor such as melanoma, head and neck, liver or kidney cancer. CDR3 sequence reads: CASSPRPPEEKLFF. Here the CDR3 DNA reads TGCGCCAGCAGCCCAAGACCCCCGGAGGAGAAACTGTTTTTT.